This T cell receptor (beta chain) was recovered during a study of T cell responses to AZD1222 COVID-19 vaccine (dated by TCRdb to the early 2020s). For the wider study: AZD1222 recipients given second doses at about 4 weeks or at about 12 weeks were pooled, since spike-specific TCR depth and breadth were not found to differ between the two schedules. A total of more than 230 trial participants underwent TCR sequencing, of whom nearly 210 had received two doses of AZD1222 and approximately 26 had received two doses of the MenACWY control vaccine. Enrollment into the trials was organized by age into subgroups of 18-55, 56-69 and 70-plus years, and those subgroups contained 148, 28 and 57 TCR-sequenced participants, respectively. General conclusions and limits of the study: Reportedly, close to half of the unique spike-specific TCRs recognized epitopes lying outside the regions that are mutated in the B.1.351 and B.1.1.7 variants. Most participants were white British and females outnumbered males, and the authors suggested that clonal diversity may have been underestimated. Conclusions about previously exposed vaccinees are limited, since just a handful of AZD1222 recipients were seropositive for SARS-CoV-2 at baseline. Because no day 14 peak-response samples were available, the repertoires could be characterized only after the peak T cell response. The 56-69-year group was small, and its depth increase did not reach significance, likely because of low power. After two AZD1222 doses, spike-specific TCR breadth and depth were significantly higher than at day 0 and than in MenACWY recipients. Vaccine-associated CD4 TCRs spanned the whole spike protein, with dominant responses in regions 160-218 and 743-854.

The time point label corresponds to: baseline before first vaccination. Vaccinee samples were obtained from the UK trials COV001 and COV002, which included a single-blind randomized controlled phase 2/3 trial of AZD1222 (ChAdOx1 nCoV-19) in healthy adults. Trial participant PBMC samples were collected at day 0 and day 28 after the second dose for TCRbeta chain sequencing. On this clone: The antigen this receptor binds is unknown. Per-base qualities were not stored, and no clone one base away is much larger.

The CDR3 regions of human TCRbeta chains were analyzed by immunosequencing. Concerning the study's data processing: Repertoire TCRs were checked for matches against a reference library of SARS-CoV-2-specific TCRs that had been generated using the MIRA antigen-specificity platform. Breadth was defined as the fraction of unique TCRs that were SARS-CoV-2-associated, and depth was defined as the fraction of total T cells that were SARS-CoV-2-associated. Using the MIRA data, each spike-specific TCR was mapped to the spike region that the TCR reacts to and placed in a CD4 or CD8 class. Log10-transformed breadth and depth values were compared by one-way ANOVA with Sidak's multiple comparisons tests. Not all clones reach the TCRdb copy of this immuneACCESS table, which keeps in-frame sequences only. Checked studies attribute under half of the gap to unresolved V genes and leave the rest unexplained. V, J and clone size are taken as reported in that table, and D and trimming were inferred from the DNA itself. This sample lists more than 70,000 clones; around 83% were detected once. Together, the top ten hold 10% to 15% of the sample.

Via the germline V gene, CDR1 is SQVTM and CDR2 ANQGSEA. The CDR3 holds 14 amino acids from the cysteine to the phenylalanine. This entry keeps only the CDR3 DNA: 42 bases, framed from base 1. The V and J segments used are TRBV29-1 and TRBJ1-1; the D segment could be TRBD1, given 6 matching bases. This TCR was recovered from an adult in good health. This sample comprised peripheral blood, obtained on day 0 of AZD1222 vaccination. This receptor carries the CDR3 CTGGWMDSNTEAFF. The nucleotides read TGCACCGGGGGCTGGATGGATAGTAACACTGAAGCTTTCTTT. The full variable domain, with segments outside the CDR3 supplied by the reference TRBV29-1 and TRBJ1-1 proteins, appears as SAVISQKPSRDICQRGTSLTIQCQVDSQVTMMFWYRQQPGQSLTLIATANQGSEATYESGFVIDKFPISRPNLTFSTLTVSNMSPEDSSIYLCTGGWMDSNTEAFFGQGTRLTVV.